These 3 T cell receptor beta chains were all obtained from the same sample, sequenced in a study of T cell responses to AZD1222 COVID-19 vaccine. Assay used: immunoSEQ multiplex PCR; TCRdb lists only in-frame clones, some missing. The table has about 120,000 clones, about 87% seen once. The sample here was peripheral blood, taken on day 0 of AZD1222 vaccination. The receptors come from an adult in good health.

The chain carries TRBV5-1 and TRBJ1-5; a weak D match, TRBD1 (6 bases). Germline-derived CDR1 and CDR2 are SGHRS and YFSETQ. The CDR3 totals 16 residues. Trimming removed 0 bases from V and 2 bases from J, with 12 bases in between. The CDR3: CASSLGIGGGNQPQHF. The CDR3 nucleotides are TGCGCCAGCAGCTTGGGTATAGGGGGTGGCAATCAGCCCCAGCATTTT.

The V call is TRBV19, the J call TRBJ2-3, with 13 bases that match TRBD2. Germline V gene sequence: CDR1 LNHDA, CDR2 SQIVND (reference sequence). The CDR3 is made up of 15 amino acids. V was pared by 5 bases and J by 2 bases, with 1 base of the junction left unmatched. In DNA, the CDR3 is TGTGCCAGTAGTGGGACTAGCGGGGCCACAGATACGCAGTATTTT. Amino acids: CASSGTSGATDTQYF.

The genes are TRBV6-2 or TRBV6-3 and TRBJ2-3; 7 nucleotides line up with TRBD1. CDR3 length: 16 residues. CDR1 is MNHEY and CDR2 is SVGEGT in the germline V gene. Trimming cost V 2 bases and J 2 bases; bases outside gene matches: 7. CDR3 residues: CASSYPQQGPTDTQYF. As DNA, the CDR3 is TGTGCCAGCAGTTACCCTCAACAGGGGCCCACAGATACGCAGTATTTT.